This entry describes one T cell receptor (beta chain). These data belong to a study of T cell repertoires in cytomegalovirus infection. TCRdb re-analysed the reads in MiXCR, keeping a single row per CDR3 protein. The sample carries about 310,000 distinct CDR3 sequences, 17% recorded once. With 4 bases removed from V and 4 bases from J, the gap between germline ends came to 19 bases. The CDR3 has 16 residues. Sequences were obtained from PBMCs. The chain combines TRBV12-3 or TRBV12-4 with TRBJ1-1, with D possibly TRBD1 on 5 matching bases. The clonotype originates from a human donor in good health (CMV status not recorded). Some clones in this sample may be carry-over from other donors' samples. The CDR3 loop is CASSSGTARRVTEAFF. The CDR3 DNA reads TGTGCCAGCAGTTCCGGGACCGCCAGAAGAGTCACTGAAGCTTTCTTT.